The 25 T cell receptor beta chains below were found in one sample sequenced in a study of cytomegalovirus exposure and HLA in healthy donors. Method: immunoSEQ multiplex PCR; TCRdb's copy keeps in-frame clones and lacks some. The sample holds approximately 160,000 clones, 86% seen once. Sequenced input: PBMCs. All receptors come from a woman younger than 30 in good health and CMV-seronegative.

V usage is TRBV25-1 and J usage is TRBJ1-6, with unresolved D. The CDR3 extends over 17 amino acids. The germline V gene has CDR1 MGHDK and CDR2 SYGVNS. The germline V and J ends were trimmed by 4 bases and 6 bases, with 19 bases remaining between them. This CDR3 reads CASSGRAGSGLNSPLHF. CDR3 DNA: TGTGCCAGCAGTGGAAGGGCAGGAAGCGGCCTTAATTCACCCCTCCACTTT.

This rearrangement joins TRBV30 to TRBJ1-6; D gene ambiguous. The length of the CDR3 is 13 residues. Trimming removed 1 base at V and 12 bases at J, with 13 bases between. Germline V CDR1 and CDR2: GTSNPN, SVGIG (reference sequence). CDR3 nucleotides: TGTGCCTGGAGTGGGGAAGGGAGTATACCCCTCCACTTT. Translation: CAWSGEGSIPLHF.

The V gene is TRBV5-1, the J gene TRBJ2-2; no clear D. The CDR3 has 14 residues. The germline V gene has CDR1 SGHRS and CDR2 YFSETQ. V was cut by 4 bases and J by 3 bases, with 10 bases left in between. The CDR3 here is CASSPGSHTGELFF. For the CDR3, the DNA is TGCGCCAGCAGCCCCGGGTCCCACACCGGGGAGCTGTTTTTT.

This rearrangement joins TRBV12-5 to TRBJ1-2; TRBD1 might be the D (6 bases). The CDR3 sequence is 15 residues long. CDR1 and CDR2 (germline): LGHNT, FRNRAP. Trimming took 1 base from V and 4 from J, leaving 13 bases between them. CDR3 loop: CASGLGGGQGYGYTF. In DNA, the CDR3 is TGTGCTAGTGGTTTGGGAGGGGGTCAGGGCTATGGCTACACCTTC.

The V call is TRBV6-4, the J call TRBJ1-1; 8 positions agree with TRBD1. Germline V gene sequence: CDR1 MRHNA, CDR2 SNTAGT. V was clipped by 4 bases and J by 4 bases; unmatched bases: 2. This CDR3 contains 13 residues. CDR3 bases: TGTGCCAGCAGTGCACAGGGGGGCACTGAAGCTTTCTTT. Its protein product is CASSAQGGTEAFF.

V gene TRBV5-6 combines with J gene TRBJ2-3; possibly TRBD2 for D (6 bases). The V gene's germline CDR1 is SGHDT and CDR2 YYEEEE. This CDR3 spans 14 amino acids. Trimming stripped 3 bases from V and 4 bases from J, with 12 bases between. The CDR3: CASSSPGDPDTQYF. CDR3 DNA: TGTGCCAGCAGCTCCCCGGGGGACCCAGATACGCAGTATTTT.

The rearrangement uses TRBV4-3 and TRBJ1-2; D unclear. CDR3 length: 14 amino acids. V lost 4 bases, J lost 2 bases, and 11 bases lay in between. The V gene's germline CDR1 is LGHNA and CDR2 YSLEER. CDR3 region: CASSLETGNYGYTF. The DNA of the CDR3 is TGCGCCAGCAGCCTAGAGACGGGAAACTATGGCTACACCTTC.

The rearrangement joins TRBV14 to TRBJ1-2, with D uncertain. The CDR3 is 13 amino acids. Germline values: CDR1 SGHDN, CDR2 FVKESK. Trimming removed 1 base at V and 5 bases at J, with 8 bases between. CDR3 amino acids: CASSQGIVYGYTF. The DNA for the CDR3 is TGTGCCAGCAGCCAAGGAATAGTTTATGGCTACACCTTC.

The chain couples TRBV12-5 to TRBJ1-3, with 8 positions matching TRBD1. The V segment lost 6 bases and the J segment 2 bases; nucleotides outside the gene matches: 3. The CDR3 is made up of 14 amino acids. The V gene's germline CDR1 is LGHNT and CDR2 FRNRAP. The CDR3 loop is CASGQTGAGNTIYF. For the CDR3, the DNA is TGTGCTAGTGGCCAGACAGGGGCTGGAAACACCATATATTTT.

V usage is TRBV2 and J usage is TRBJ1-1; D call uncertain. Deletions cut 4 bases from V and 10 bases from J, with 16 bases between. CDR1 is SNHLY and CDR2 is FYNNEI in the germline V gene. The CDR3 consists of 13 residues. The CDR3 here is CASSGEGRRAAFF. CDR3 coding DNA: TGTGCCAGCAGTGGGGAAGGGAGGCGGGCAGCTTTCTTT. Full variable domain (rest looked up from reference TRBV2 and TRBJ1-1): EPEVTQTPSHQVTQMGQEVILRCVPISNHLYFYWYRQILGQKVEFLVSFYNNEISEKSEIFDDQFSVERPDGSNFTLKIRSTKLEDSAMYFCASSGEGRRAAFFGQGTRLTVV.

The V and J genes are TRBV6-1 and TRBJ1-5; D unclear. Per germline, CDR1 MNHNS and CDR2 SASEGT. V was clipped by 2 bases and J by 3 bases, with 11 bases between them. The CDR3 extends over 15 amino acids. CDR3 residues: CASSEYYGVNQPQHF. In nucleotides, the CDR3 is TGTGCCAGCAGTGAATATTACGGGGTCAATCAGCCCCAGCATTTT.

This chain joins TRBV7-8 and TRBJ1-4; 8 bases map to TRBD1. Trimming at V came to 5 bases and at J to 1 base, leaving 6 bases not matched to a gene. CDR1 and CDR2 (germline): SGHVS, FQNEAQ. CDR3 length equals 16 residues. The CDR3 sequence: CASSPRTGRTNEKLFF. For the CDR3, the DNA is TGTGCCAGCAGCCCTCGGACAGGGAGAACTAATGAAAAACTGTTTTTT.

In its sample, this clone was seen once. The chain uses TRBV5-1 and TRBJ2-3; 7 positions match TRBD2. The germline V gene encodes CDR1 SGHRS and CDR2 YFSETQ. The junction had 10 bases not matched to a gene; V was cut back by 0 bases and J by 6 bases. This CDR3 region has 16 residues. The DNA for the CDR3 is TGCGCCAGCAGCTTGGCCGGTGGCGGGAGAGCGGATACGCAGTATTTT. Its protein is CASSLAGGGRADTQYF.

The genes are TRBV19 and TRBJ1-5; TRBD1 aligns across 7 bases. Per germline, CDR1 LNHDA and CDR2 SQIVND (reference sequence). The CDR3 runs 16 residues. With V trimmed by 2 bases and J by 5 bases, 9 bases remained unmatched. The CDR3 DNA reads as TGTGCCAGTAGTATACAATCTGGCAGGGGGTATCAGCCCCAGCATTTT. Its translation: CASSIQSGRGYQPQHF.

The sample holds one count of this clone. V and J are TRBV11-2 and TRBJ2-7; D ambiguous. Trimming stripped 3 bases from V and 0 bases from J, with 9 bases between. The CDR3 has 14 residues. Germline V gene sequence: CDR1 SGHAT, CDR2 FQNNGV. The CDR3 region has the DNA TGTGCCAGCAGCTTTCCGTTATACTCCTACGAGCAGTACTTC. Its translation is CASSFPLYSYEQYF.

The gene calls are TRBV6-5 and TRBJ1-2; D gene ambiguous. CDR3 length equals 14 residues. Trimming left V 7 bases short and J 4 bases short, with 16 bases between. From germline, CDR1 is MNHEY and CDR2 SVGAGI. The CDR3 region is CASKELATAYGYTF. The CDR3, as DNA: TGTGCCAGCAAGGAATTAGCAACCGCCTATGGCTACACCTTC.

V and J are TRBV5-1 and TRBJ1-6; 7 nucleotides align to TRBD1. CDR3 length: 16 residues. Trimming removed 0 bases from V and 7 bases from J; junction bases left unmatched: 7. Germline assignment: CDR1 SGHRS and CDR2 YFSETQ. As DNA, the CDR3 is TGCGCCAGCAGCTTGGCTCTACAGGGACAGAATTCACCCCTCCACTTT. This gives the protein CASSLALQGQNSPLHF.

The chain combines TRBV21-1 with TRBJ2-7; the table's D call of TRBD1 was not tested on the DNA. TRBV21-1 counts as a pseudogene. The CDR3 is made up of 18 amino acids. The CDR3 DNA is TGTGCCAGCAGCAAAGGAGGGGCCCAGGGGGGCAGCTCCTACGAGCAGTACTTC. Its translation: CASSKGGAQGGSSYEQYF.

The chain couples TRBV5-1 to TRBJ2-6; D is ambiguous. Germline loops: CDR1 SGHRS, CDR2 YFSETQ. There are 16 residues in the CDR3. The germline V and J ends were trimmed by 2 bases and 0 bases, with 9 bases remaining between them. CDR3 residues: CASSLDGASGANVLTF. DNA of the CDR3: TGCGCCAGCAGCTTAGACGGAGCCTCTGGGGCCAACGTCCTGACTTTC.

J is TRBJ2-1 and V is TRBV7-2, with D perhaps TRBD2 (5 bases). Germline V gene data show CDR1 as SGHTA and CDR2 as FQGNSA. The CDR3 is 14 amino acids. V lost 1 base to trimming and J lost 4 bases, with 8 bases between them. CDR3 region: CASSLDSGYNEQFF. CDR3 coding DNA: TGTGCCAGCAGCTTAGACTCGGGGTACAATGAGCAGTTCTTC.

Here the CDR3 reads CASSFLAGANNEQFF. CDR3 nucleotides: TGTGCCAGCAGCTTTCTAGCGGGAGCTAACAATGAGCAGTTCTTC. The rearrangement uses TRBV7-8 and TRBJ2-1; 10 nucleotides match TRBD2. The CDR3 is made up of 15 amino acids. With 3 bases clipped from V and 5 bases from J, the junction kept 4 bases outside the gene matches. Germline CDR1 and CDR2: SGHVS and FQNEAQ.

This chain joins TRBV11-3 and TRBJ2-1, with TRBD2 identical over 12 bases. The germline CDR1 and CDR2 sequences are SGHNT and YENEEA. The CDR3 totals 15 residues. V lost 4 bases to trimming and J lost 6 bases; unmatched junction nucleotides: 4. The CDR3 sequence: CASSSGLAGLNEQFF. In DNA, the CDR3 is TGTGCCAGCAGCTCGGGACTAGCGGGTCTCAATGAGCAGTTCTTC.

The chain uses TRBV5-1 and TRBJ2-7, with D maybe TRBD2 (5 bases). The CDR3 spans 14 residues. With 2 bases removed from V and 0 bases from J, the gap between germline ends came to 9 bases. The V gene's germline CDR1 is SGHRS and CDR2 YFSETQ. The CDR3 region is CASSLEGNSYEQYF. The CDR3 DNA follows: TGCGCCAGCAGCTTAGAGGGCAACTCCTACGAGCAGTACTTC.

This chain uses TRBV5-6 with TRBJ2-7; 7 nucleotides line up with TRBD1. Germline assignment: CDR1 SGHDT and CDR2 YYEEEE. The CDR3 spans 17 residues. Losses at the gene ends were 2 bases for V and 1 base for J; bases not matched to a gene: 12. The CDR3 region is CASSFPRPGGSSYEQYF. The CDR3 region has the DNA TGTGCCAGCAGCTTTCCCCGACCAGGGGGTTCTTCCTACGAGCAGTACTTC. The entire variable domain, with the rest obtained from reference TRBV5-6 and TRBJ2-7, is as follows: DAGVTQSPTHLIKTRGQQVTLRCSPKSGHDTVSWYQQALGQGPQFIFQYYEEEERQRGNFPDRFSGHQFPNYSSELNVNALLLGDSALYLCASSFPRPGGSSYEQYFGPGTRLTVT.

This clone has just one count. This rearrangement joins TRBV15 to TRBJ1-4; D remains unclear. This CDR3 region has 13 residues. V was pared by 5 bases and J by 11 bases, with 15 bases between. Per germline, CDR1 LNHNV and CDR2 YYDKDF (reference sequence). DNA for the CDR3: TGTGCCACCAGCTCGGAGAGGTCGGGGAAACTGTTTTTT. It translates to CATSSERSGKLFF.